This T cell receptor (beta chain) emerged from a study of blood T cell repertoires in COVID-19. Study-wide background: The United States, Italy and Spain supplied acute and convalescent COVID-19 samples. The analysed material was cDNA or gDNA that came from T cells, B-cell-depleted T cells, or PBMCs.

The CDR3 extends over 17 amino acids. Study processing details: Amplification with reference gene primers provided the estimates of nucleated cell counts. Sequenced by immunoSEQ multiplex PCR; TCRdb stores in-frame clones only, minus some. V and J calls and clone size are those listed in that table; D and trimming were worked out from the DNA. The table shows about 100,000 clones, with about 85% occurring only once. This chain connects TRBV21-1 to TRBJ2-7; the table assigns TRBD1, which was not confirmed against the DNA. TRBV21-1 counts as a pseudogene. This receptor was identified in a human donor in a cohort sampled during active COVID-19. The sample taken for sequencing was peripheral blood. The DNA of the CDR3 is TGTGCCAGCAGCACTCTTCCGCCGGGACAGGGAAGACACGAGCAGTACTTC. Its translation is CASSTLPPGQGRHEQYF.